Following are 25 T cell receptor beta chains from one sample sequenced in a study of blood T cell repertoires in COVID-19. Some clones are missing from TCRdb's copy, which holds only in-frame ones; the method was immunoSEQ multiplex PCR. Of about 150,000 clones in the sample, roughly 83% are singletons; the top ten hold roughly 12%. The source material was peripheral blood. The receptors shown here come from a woman aged 55-70 years with COVID-19, enrolled during active disease.

This chain links TRBV3-1 (or the pseudogene TRBV3-2) with TRBJ1-3, with unresolved D. V was shortened by 4 bases and J by 6 bases, with 16 bases between the two germline ends. Germline V lookup: CDR1 LGHDT, CDR2 YNNKEL (reference sequence). The CDR3 totals 15 residues. CDR3 in amino acids: CASSRGVLPSNTIYF. The CDR3 DNA is TGTGCCAGCAGCCGGGGAGTGTTGCCGTCAAACACCATATATTTT.

This clone was counted only a few times. The rearrangement links TRBV11-3 to TRBJ2-1; maybe TRBD2 (5 bases). The CDR3 loop spans 16 amino acids. Germline lookup yields CDR1 SGHNT and CDR2 YENEEA. V was pared by 5 bases and J by 5 bases, with 19 bases between. Here the CDR3 reads CASSPPLERSHNEQFF. Here the CDR3 DNA reads TGTGCCAGCAGCCCCCCCCTGGAGCGGAGCCACAATGAGCAGTTCTTC.

The rearrangement uses TRBV18 and TRBJ1-6, with 7 bases aligning to TRBD1. Germline trimming cut 3 bases from V and 6 bases from J; bases unmatched to any gene: 5. There are 15 residues in the CDR3. Germline V gives CDR1 KGHSH, CDR2 LQKENI. CDR3 coding DNA: TGTGCCAGCTCACCTACAGGGGCTCGTAATTCACCCCTCCACTTT. Its translation: CASSPTGARNSPLHF. The full variable domain, in which reference TRBV18 and TRBJ1-6 provide the parts outside the CDR3, is NAGVMQNPRHLVRRRGQEARLRCSPMKGHSHVYWYRQLPEEGLKFMVYLQKENIIDESGMPKERFSAEFPKEGPSILRIQQVVRGDSAAYFCASSPTGARNSPLHFGNGTRLTVT.

The genes are TRBV7-3 and TRBJ2-1; TRBD2 might be the D (5 bases). CDR1 SGHTA and CDR2 FQGTGA come from the germline V gene. This CDR3 contains 18 residues. Trimming removed 1 base from V and 2 bases from J, with 18 bases in between. The CDR3 sequence is CASSLRYDSREAYNEQFF. DNA of the CDR3: TGTGCCAGCAGCTTAAGATATGACTCCCGGGAAGCCTACAATGAGCAGTTCTTC.

The chain employs TRBV27 and TRBJ2-2; 10 nucleotides match TRBD2. This CDR3 is built from 19 residues. J was trimmed by 4 bases and V by 4 bases; bases with no gene match: 15. CDR1 and CDR2 from the germline V gene are MNHEY and SMNVEV (reference sequence). The CDR3 sequence is CASSSPQRGGIFSTGELFF. CDR3 in DNA: TGTGCCAGCAGTTCCCCCCAGCGGGGGGGCATATTCAGCACCGGGGAGCTGTTTTTT.

V usage is TRBV5-6 and J usage is TRBJ1-5; D is possibly TRBD1 (5 bases). Trimming stripped 4 bases from V and 4 bases from J, with 15 bases between. Germline V lookup: CDR1 SGHDT, CDR2 YYEEEE. The CDR3 length is 15 residues. The CDR3 DNA reads as TGTGCCAGCAGCCAGCAGGGCGGCACTAATCAGCCCCAGCATTTT. It specifies CASSQQGGTNQPQHF.

This clone was recorded only once. This chain uses TRBV6-5 with TRBJ1-2; 9 nucleotides match TRBD1. Germline V lookup: CDR1 MNHEY, CDR2 SVGAGI. V shed 0 bases, J shed 4 bases, and the junction held 6 bases outside the gene matches. CDR3 size: 16 residues. The CDR3, as DNA: TGTGCCAGCAGTTACTCCGGGACAGGGAAGGCCTATGGCTACACCTTC. Protein sequence: CASSYSGTGKAYGYTF.

The gene calls are TRBV4-1 and TRBJ1-1; D is perhaps TRBD1 (6 bases). The CDR3 sequence is 15 residues long. V was trimmed by 5 bases and J by 4 bases, leaving 17 bases between them. Germline V gene lookup returns CDR1 MGHRA and CDR2 YSYEKL. The chain's CDR3 is CASSTNRVRRTEAFF. The CDR3 region has the DNA TGCGCCAGCAGCACCAACAGGGTAAGGCGCACTGAAGCTTTCTTT.

The gene calls are TRBV11-2 and TRBJ2-1; 10 nucleotides align to TRBD2. This CDR3 contains 16 residues. V lost 5 bases and J lost 3; bases outside the gene matches: 7. Germline CDR1 reads SGHAT; CDR2 reads FQNNGV. The CDR3 loop reads CASSKDSGGFYNEQFF. CDR3 sequence (DNA): TGTGCCAGCAGCAAGGATAGCGGGGGGTTCTACAATGAGCAGTTCTTC.

V gene TRBV24-1 combines with J gene TRBJ1-2; TRBD1 is a possible D gene (5 bases). The germline V and J ends were trimmed by 0 bases and 8 bases, with 12 bases remaining between them. This CDR3 spans 14 amino acids. The germline gives CDR1 KGHDR, CDR2 SFDVKD. The CDR3 nucleotides are TGTGCCACCAGTGATTTGGGCAGGGCACGCGGCTACACCTTC. Translated: CATSDLGRARGYTF.

This clone appeared once. The CDR3 spells CASSLEQGSVTEAFF. The CDR3 DNA reads TGTGCCAGCAGCCTAGAACAGGGCTCGGTCACTGAAGCTTTCTTT. The rearrangement uses TRBV7-9 and TRBJ1-1; D perhaps matches TRBD1 (6 bases). Germline V gene lookup returns CDR1 SEHNR and CDR2 FQNEAQ (reference sequence). V was cut by 5 bases and J by 4 bases, with 17 bases left in between. This CDR3 is built from 15 residues.

CDR3 in amino acids: CASSGQYSNQPQHF. CDR3 DNA sequence: TGTGCCAGCAGCGGACAGTATAGCAATCAGCCCCAGCATTTT. The chain combines TRBV7-9 with TRBJ1-5, with D perhaps TRBD1 (6 bases). The CDR3 consists of 14 residues. Looked up from germline, CDR1 is SEHNR and CDR2 is FQNEAQ (reference sequence). V shed 5 bases and J shed 0 bases, with 8 bases lying between them.

The CDR3 spells CASSETDRDRGQKNTEAFF. CDR3 DNA sequence: TGCGCCAGCAGTGAGACGGATCGGGACAGGGGTCAGAAAAACACTGAAGCTTTCTTT. V gene TRBV10-1 combines with J gene TRBJ1-1; TRBD1 agrees at 10 bases. With V trimmed by 2 bases and J by 2 bases, 14 bases remained unmatched. The CDR3 covers 19 residues. Germline assignment: CDR1 WNHNN and CDR2 SYGVQD (reference sequence).

This chain uses TRBV19 with TRBJ1-2; 10 bases fit TRBD1. This CDR3 has 15 residues. Germline-derived CDR1 and CDR2 are LNHDA and SQIVND (reference sequence). V lost 7 bases and J lost 7; bases outside the gene matches: 12. CDR3 region: CASTERDRGSLGYTF. In DNA, the CDR3 is TGTGCCAGTACTGAACGGGACAGGGGATCTCTTGGCTACACCTTC.

V and J are TRBV6-6 and TRBJ1-3; 7 bases agree with TRBD1. The trim removed 6 bases at V and 4 bases at J, leaving 6 bases unmatched. The CDR3 consists of 14 residues. The V gene's germline CDR1 is MNHNY and CDR2 SVGAGI (reference sequence). The CDR3 loop is CASREQGSGNTIYF. In nucleotides, the CDR3 is TGTGCCAGCAGGGAACAGGGGAGCGGAAACACCATATATTTT.

The genes are TRBV6-1 and TRBJ1-2; 9 bases agree with TRBD1. The V gene's germline CDR1 is MNHNS and CDR2 SASEGT. V was pared by 5 bases and J by 4 bases, with 8 bases of the junction left unmatched. This CDR3 region has 15 residues. The CDR3: CASSLGQGSSYGYTF. The CDR3 bases are TGTGCCAGCAGTTTGGGACAGGGAAGTTCCTATGGCTACACCTTC.

This clone appeared once. The chain joins TRBV10-3 to TRBJ2-7; 7 nucleotides agree with TRBD2. Trimming took 8 bases from V and 5 from J; bases not matched to a gene: 6. Germline-derived CDR1 and CDR2 are ENHRY and SYGVKD. The CDR3 totals 12 residues. CDR3 region: CAIGGGKDEQYF. The DNA of the CDR3 is TGTGCCATCGGGGGGGGGAAGGACGAGCAGTACTTC.

The chain uses TRBV29-1 and TRBJ1-1; 7 nucleotides align to TRBD1. This CDR3 contains 13 residues. Trimming took 3 bases from V and 4 from J; bases not matched to a gene: 5. Germline CDR1 is SQVTM and CDR2 is ANQGSEA. The CDR3 spells CSVDRGLATEAFF. CDR3 DNA sequence: TGCAGCGTTGATAGGGGGCTGGCCACTGAAGCTTTCTTT.

The V and J genes are TRBV19 and TRBJ2-5; TRBD1 might be the D (5 bases). The V and J ends lost 3 bases and 0 bases respectively, with 14 bases between them. This CDR3 has 16 residues. Germline CDR1 and CDR2: LNHDA and SQIVND (reference sequence). The CDR3: CASSMGTGVYQETQYF. The CDR3 DNA sequence: TGTGCCAGTAGTATGGGAACAGGAGTGTACCAAGAGACCCAGTACTTC.

The chain is built from TRBV5-1 and TRBJ2-1, with 7 bases fitting TRBD2. Trimming cost V 4 bases and J 4 bases; bases outside gene matches: 11. This CDR3 contains 16 residues. Per the germline V gene, CDR1 is SGHRS and CDR2 is YFSETQ. CDR3 amino acids: CASSPLAGVNYNEQFF. CDR3 in DNA: TGCGCCAGCAGCCCTTTGGCGGGAGTGAATTACAATGAGCAGTTCTTC.

V is TRBV7-3 and J is TRBJ2-5; the match to TRBD2 covers 7 bases. Germline V gives CDR1 SGHTA, CDR2 FQGTGA. This CDR3 region has 14 residues. Trimming removed 3 bases from V and 4 bases from J; junction bases left unmatched: 5. Written as DNA, the CDR3 is TGTGCCAGCAGCTTGTACGGGAGGTCAGAGACCCAGTACTTC. It translates to CASSLYGRSETQYF.

The CDR3 sequence is CASSQGIGNTIYF. CDR3 DNA sequence: TGTGCCAGCTCTCAGGGGATTGGAAACACCATATATTTT. V gene TRBV18 combines with J gene TRBJ1-3, with TRBD1 as a possible D gene (6 bases). Trimming shortened V by 6 bases and J by 3 bases, and 9 bases separated the two germline ends. In germline, CDR1 is KGHSH, CDR2 LQKENI. The CDR3 loop spans 13 amino acids.

This sequence joins TRBV18 and TRBJ1-4; tentative D call: TRBD1 (6 bases). This CDR3 region has 15 residues. The V and J ends lost 4 bases and 6 bases respectively, with 15 bases between them. Germline V lookup: CDR1 KGHSH, CDR2 LQKENI. The CDR3 loop reads CASSHKDRSYEKLFF. Here the CDR3 DNA reads TGTGCCAGCTCACATAAGGACAGATCCTATGAAAAACTGTTTTTT. Full variable domain (missing parts from reference TRBV18 and TRBJ1-4): NAGVMQNPRHLVRRRGQEARLRCSPMKGHSHVYWYRQLPEEGLKFMVYLQKENIIDESGMPKERFSAEFPKEGPSILRIQQVVRGDSAAYFCASSHKDRSYEKLFFGSGTQLSVL.

This chain joins TRBV6-5 and TRBJ1-4; D uncertain. The CDR3 contains 16 residues. Trimming pared 0 bases from V and 3 bases from J, leaving 11 bases between. Per germline, CDR1 MNHEY and CDR2 SVGAGI. CDR3 coding DNA: TGTGCCAGCAGTTACTCGATCGGGGTTTCTAATGAAAAACTGTTTTTT. Translated, it gives CASSYSIGVSNEKLFF.

Comment on this clone: Germline is not matched at one junction end, which may reflect a read error. V gene TRBV7-7 combines with J gene TRBJ2-5; TRBD1 matches at 7 bases. CDR1 is SSHAT and CDR2 is FNYEAQ in the germline V gene (reference sequence). The length of the CDR3 is 14 residues. CDR3 in DNA: TGTGCTAGCAGCTTGGCAGGGGGCCAAGAGACCCAGTACTTC. Translated: CASSLAGGQETQYF.